The rows below give T cell receptor beta chains drawn from one sample of a study of blood T cell repertoires in COVID-19. Repertoires were generated with immunoSEQ multiplex PCR, while TCRdb's copy carries only in-frame clones and drops some. The table lists some 60,000 clones, roughly 80% of them singletons, with roughly a tenth in the top ten. The sequenced sample consisted of peripheral blood. The receptors stem from a man aged 50 to 59 with COVID-19, enrolled during active disease. CDR3s include the opening cysteine and the closing phenylalanine or tryptophan. Fields, in order: D gene, V gene, J gene, clone size, CDR3 DNA, CDR3 protein. A D gene is named only where the DNA matches it firmly. Some rows mark clone size as missing; the rest say once, few, many or name a class of expanded clone.

d_call: .; v_call: TRBV11-2; j_call: TRBJ1-5; clone_size: few; cdr3_nt: TGTGCCAGCAGCTTAGGGGGCAGCAATCAGCCCCAGCATTTT; cdr3_aa: CASSLGGSNQPQHF
d_call: .; v_call: TRBV7-9; j_call: TRBJ2-5; clone_size: .; cdr3_nt: TGTGCCAGCAGCTTAGCCTCCTCGGGGTGGCAAGAGACCCAGTACTTC; cdr3_aa: CASSLASSGWQETQYF
d_call: .; v_call: TRBV4-2; j_call: TRBJ2-7; clone_size: .; cdr3_nt: TGTGCCAGCAGCCCCTTGGGAGCGGAATCCTACGAGCAGTACTTC; cdr3_aa: CASSPLGAESYEQYF
d_call: TRBD2; v_call: TRBV19; j_call: TRBJ2-3; clone_size: once; cdr3_nt: TGTGCCAGTAGTAACAGCGGGGCCCCAGATACGCAGTATTTT; cdr3_aa: CASSNSGAPDTQYF
d_call: TRBD1; v_call: TRBV5-1; j_call: TRBJ1-1; clone_size: .; cdr3_nt: TGCGCCAGCAGCCCGCGAGCGGGACAGGGGAACACTGAAGCTTTCTTT; cdr3_aa: CASSPRAGQGNTEAFF
d_call: TRBD2; v_call: TRBV9; j_call: TRBJ2-1; clone_size: .; cdr3_nt: TGTGCCAGCAGCGAGGGACTAGCGGGAGTCTACAATGAGCAGTTCTTC; cdr3_aa: CASSEGLAGVYNEQFF
d_call: TRBD1; v_call: TRBV5-1; j_call: TRBJ2-7; clone_size: .; cdr3_nt: TGCGCCAGCAGAGCCGGGACAGGGTTATACGAGCAGTACTTC; cdr3_aa: CASRAGTGLYEQYF
d_call: .; v_call: TRBV19; j_call: TRBJ1-4; clone_size: .; cdr3_nt: TGTGCCAGCCGGGGACATCACGATAATGAAAAACTGTTTTTT; cdr3_aa: CASRGHHDNEKLFF
d_call: .; v_call: TRBV10-1; j_call: TRBJ2-7; clone_size: once; cdr3_nt: TGCGCCAGCAGTGAGTCCCGGACAGCCTACGAGCAGTACTTC; cdr3_aa: CASSESRTAYEQYF
d_call: .; v_call: TRBV27; j_call: TRBJ1-1; clone_size: once; cdr3_nt: TGTGCCAGCAGATCTCACATTGAAGCTTTCTTT; cdr3_aa: CASRSHIEAFF
d_call: TRBD1; v_call: TRBV6-6; j_call: TRBJ2-1; clone_size: .; cdr3_nt: TGTGCCAGCAGAACCTCGGGACAGGGGGTCCATGAGCAGTTCTTC; cdr3_aa: CASRTSGQGVHEQFF
d_call: .; v_call: TRBV5-1; j_call: TRBJ1-5; clone_size: once; cdr3_nt: TGCGCCAGCAGCCCGGGGGGGGCTTATCAGCCCCAGCATTTT; cdr3_aa: CASSPGGAYQPQHF
d_call: .; v_call: TRBV6-2/TRBV6-3; j_call: TRBJ2-7; clone_size: .; cdr3_nt: TGTGCCAGCAGCTACTCAGGGGATAGGTACGAGCAGTACTTC; cdr3_aa: CASSYSGDRYEQYF
d_call: TRBD1; v_call: TRBV7-9; j_call: TRBJ2-7; clone_size: .; cdr3_nt: TGTGCCAGCAGCTCCTCGGACAGGTCTGGCTCCTACGAGCAGTACTTC; cdr3_aa: CASSSSDRSGSYEQYF
d_call: TRBD2; v_call: TRBV5-1; j_call: TRBJ2-1; clone_size: .; cdr3_nt: TGCGCCAGCAGCCGGGAGGGTAGCTCCTACAATGAGCAGTTCTTC; cdr3_aa: CASSREGSSYNEQFF
d_call: .; v_call: TRBV7-3; j_call: TRBJ2-7; clone_size: .; cdr3_nt: TGTGCCAGCAGCTTAACTAACGGGGACGAGCAGTACTTC; cdr3_aa: CASSLTNGDEQYF
d_call: .; v_call: TRBV19; j_call: TRBJ2-3; clone_size: once; cdr3_nt: TGTGCCAGTAGTATAGCGGCAGATACGCAGTATTTT; cdr3_aa: CASSIAADTQYF
d_call: .; v_call: TRBV5-8; j_call: TRBJ2-7; clone_size: .; cdr3_nt: TGTGCCAGCAGCACAACTAGATACGAGCAGTACTTC; cdr3_aa: CASSTTRYEQYF
d_call: TRBD2; v_call: TRBV9; j_call: TRBJ2-1; clone_size: once; cdr3_nt: TGTGCCAGCTCTCTAGCGGGAGGATTTAATGAGCAGTTCTTC; cdr3_aa: CASSLAGGFNEQFF
d_call: .; v_call: TRBV7-9; j_call: TRBJ1-1; clone_size: .; cdr3_nt: TGTGCCAGCAGCTTAGTTCCCCAGGGACTTACTTTCTTT; cdr3_aa: CASSLVPQGLTFF
d_call: .; v_call: TRBV7-3; j_call: TRBJ1-1; clone_size: .; cdr3_nt: TGTGCCAGCAGCCCTCGGGGAGGGGCGTCCACTGAAGCTTTCTTT; cdr3_aa: CASSPRGGASTEAFF
d_call: TRBD2; v_call: TRBV9; j_call: TRBJ2-1; clone_size: .; cdr3_nt: TGTGCCAGCAGCGCGGGACTAGCGGGAGGGGCCTACAATGAGCAGTTCTTC; cdr3_aa: CASSAGLAGGAYNEQFF
d_call: .; v_call: TRBV14; j_call: TRBJ1-1; clone_size: .; cdr3_nt: TGTGCCAGCAGCTTCAACTTGAACACTGAAGCTTTCTTT; cdr3_aa: CASSFNLNTEAFF
d_call: .; v_call: TRBV27; j_call: TRBJ2-1; clone_size: .; cdr3_nt: TGTGCCAGCAGTACCCCCCAGACAGGCCGGCGGTACAATGAGCAGTTCTTC; cdr3_aa: CASSTPQTGRRYNEQFF
d_call: .; v_call: TRBV29-1; j_call: TRBJ2-7; clone_size: .; cdr3_nt: TGCAGCGTTGTTACCCAGTACGAGCAGTACTTC; cdr3_aa: CSVVTQYEQYF
d_call: .; v_call: TRBV28; j_call: TRBJ1-4; clone_size: .; cdr3_nt: TGTGCCAGCACGGGAAGCCTCTCAGGATTTAATGAAAAACTGTTTTTT; cdr3_aa: CASTGSLSGFNEKLFF
d_call: .; v_call: TRBV6-6; j_call: TRBJ2-2; clone_size: .; cdr3_nt: TGTGCCAGCACGTTCAGGTCCACCGGGGAGCTGTTTTTT; cdr3_aa: CASTFRSTGELFF